A selection of T cell receptor beta chains follows, all from one sample in a study of blood T cell repertoires in COVID-19. Here immunoSEQ multiplex PCR was the method, and the copy in TCRdb shows in-frame clones only, minus some. The repertoire holds about 300,000 clones, with roughly 90% as singletons. Material: PBMCs or T cells enriched from blood (not recorded which). All receptors derive from a woman in her thirties or forties who had recovered from COVID-19. Both conserved end residues are part of each CDR3. Each record gives: D gene, J gene, clone size, V gene, CDR3 protein, CDR3 DNA. The D gene is left open where the match is weak. The listing skips clone size in some rows; elsewhere it reads once, few, many or a size class.

>TRBD1|TRBJ1-2|-|TRBV6-2/TRBV6-3
CASSYPDRERGYTF
TGTGCCAGCAGTTACCCGGACAGGGAAAGAGGCTACACCTTC
>TRBD1|TRBJ1-3|-|TRBV19
CASSTTGQYIGNTIYF
TGTGCCAGTAGTACGACGGGACAGTATATTGGAAACACCATATATTTT
>TRBD1|TRBJ2-5|once|TRBV18
CASSLNRGRETQYF
TGTGCCAGCTCCCTCAACAGGGGGCGAGAGACCCAGTACTTC
>-|TRBJ1-3|-|TRBV6-6
CASRFSSGNTIYF
TGTGCCAGCAGGTTCAGCTCTGGAAACACCATATATTTT
>TRBD1|TRBJ1-1|-|TRBV5-1
CASSWTGENTEAFF
TGCGCCAGCAGCTGGACAGGGGAGAACACTGAAGCTTTCTTT
>-|TRBJ1-4|-|TRBV29-1
CSVQEEGEKLFF
TGCAGCGTTCAGGAAGAAGGTGAAAAACTGTTTTTT
>TRBD2|TRBJ2-7|-|TRBV27
CASRRAGGRYEQYF
TGTGCCAGCAGACGAGCGGGAGGGCGTTACGAGCAGTACTTC
>TRBD1|TRBJ1-6|-|TRBV18
CASSPQRGQSPLHF
TGTGCCAGCTCACCACAGAGGGGGCAATCACCCCTCCACTTT
>TRBD1|TRBJ1-6|-|TRBV3-1/TRBV3-2
CASSHLTGAGSYNSPLHF
TGTGCCAGCAGCCACCTGACAGGGGCGGGCTCCTATAATTCACCCCTCCACTTT
>-|TRBJ1-2|few|TRBV7-2
CASSLGGVGSANYGYTF
TGTGCCAGCAGCTTGGGGGGAGTGGGGTCCGCTAACTATGGCTACACCTTC
>-|TRBJ2-2|-|TRBV4-3
CASSQPIRGSENTGELFF
TGCGCCAGCAGCCAGCCTATCCGGGGAAGTGAGAACACCGGGGAGCTGTTTTTT
>TRBD1|TRBJ1-4|-|TRBV6-5
CASRGQGSNEKLFF
TGTGCCAGCAGGGGACAGGGATCTAATGAAAAACTGTTTTTT
>-|TRBJ1-2|-|TRBV5-1
CASSLANWGANYGYTF
TGCGCCAGCAGCTTGGCCAATTGGGGCGCTAACTATGGCTACACCTTC
>-|TRBJ1-4|-|TRBV5-1
CASSSNPGTNEKLFF
TGCGCCAGCAGCTCGAACCCGGGTACTAATGAAAAACTGTTTTTT
>TRBD1|TRBJ1-4|once|TRBV27
CASSLLTGGEKLFF
TGTGCCAGCAGTTTACTGACAGGGGGGGAAAAACTGTTTTTT
>TRBD1|TRBJ1-1|-|TRBV27
CASSFNRGATEAFF
TGTGCCAGCAGTTTTAACAGGGGTGCGACTGAAGCTTTCTTT
>-|TRBJ1-5|few|TRBV30
CAWSELVNQPQHF
TGTGCCTGGAGTGAGCTAGTCAATCAGCCCCAGCATTTT
>TRBD1|TRBJ1-2|-|TRBV12-3/TRBV12-4
CASRQTGGKGYTF
TGTGCCAGCAGGCAAACAGGGGGCAAAGGCTACACCTTC
>TRBD1|TRBJ1-2|-|TRBV7-2
CASGPTGGARYGYTF
TGTGCCAGCGGCCCGACAGGGGGCGCGCGGTATGGCTACACCTTC
>TRBD1|TRBJ1-6|-|TRBV5-8
CASSSGQGNHNSPLHF
TGTGCCAGCAGCTCTGGACAGGGAAACCATAATTCACCCCTCCACTTT
>-|TRBJ1-1|-|TRBV7-8
CASSLDRVKTEAFF
TGTGCCAGCAGCTTAGACAGGGTAAAGACTGAAGCTTTCTTT
>-|TRBJ2-3|few|TRBV6-2/TRBV6-3
CASSYTRGTDTQYF
TGTGCCAGCAGTTACACTAGGGGCACAGATACGCAGTATTTT
>-|TRBJ2-3|-|TRBV5-1
CASSSNLPSTDTQYF
TGCGCCAGCAGCTCGAACTTACCTAGCACAGATACGCAGTATTTT
>-|TRBJ1-3|-|TRBV13
CASSAYREGSGNTIYF
TGTGCCAGCAGCGCCTACAGGGAGGGCTCTGGAAACACCATATATTTT
>-|TRBJ1-1|-|TRBV11-2
CASSLGGTRLAFF
TGTGCCAGCAGCTTAGGCGGGACCAGGCTAGCTTTCTTT
>-|TRBJ1-5|-|TRBV5-6
CASSLELGRVRNQPQHF
TGTGCCAGCAGCTTGGAATTGGGCAGGGTAAGGAATCAGCCCCAGCATTTT
>-|TRBJ1-5|-|TRBV27
CASSDGRGQPQHF
TGTGCCAGCAGCGACGGCAGGGGTCAGCCCCAGCATTTT
>-|TRBJ1-2|-|TRBV6-5
CASSSAGAGPYGYTF
TGTGCCAGCAGTTCCGCTGGCGCAGGGCCGTATGGCTACACCTTC
>-|TRBJ1-6|-|TRBV2
CASRLESSYNSPLHF
TGTGCCAGCAGACTCGAAAGCTCCTATAATTCACCCCTCCACTTT
>-|TRBJ2-3|-|TRBV27
CASSYRVGSTDTQYF
TGTGCCAGCAGCTACAGGGTGGGGAGCACAGATACGCAGTATTTT
>-|TRBJ1-5|few|TRBV4-1
CASSQIVGARPQHF
TGCGCCAGCAGCCAAATCGTAGGGGCCCGTCCCCAGCATTTT
>TRBD1|TRBJ1-1|-|TRBV18
CASSRGTGYTEAFF
TGTGCCAGCTCACGCGGGACAGGGTACACTGAAGCTTTCTTT